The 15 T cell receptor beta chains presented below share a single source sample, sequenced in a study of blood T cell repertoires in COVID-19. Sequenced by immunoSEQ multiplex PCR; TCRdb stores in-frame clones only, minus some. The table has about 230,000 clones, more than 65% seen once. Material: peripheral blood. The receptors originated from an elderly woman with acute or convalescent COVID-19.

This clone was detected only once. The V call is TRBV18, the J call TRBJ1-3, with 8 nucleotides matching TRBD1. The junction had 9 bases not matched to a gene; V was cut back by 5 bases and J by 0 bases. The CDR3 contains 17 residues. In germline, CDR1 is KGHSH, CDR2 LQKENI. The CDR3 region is CASSSPGQAYSGNTIYF. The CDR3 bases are TGTGCCAGCTCATCTCCGGGACAGGCCTACTCTGGAAACACCATATATTTT.

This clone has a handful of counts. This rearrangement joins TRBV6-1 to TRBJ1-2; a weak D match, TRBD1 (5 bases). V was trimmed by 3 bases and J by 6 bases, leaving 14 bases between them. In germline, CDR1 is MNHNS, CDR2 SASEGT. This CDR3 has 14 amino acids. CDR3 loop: CASSEEGYSHGYTF. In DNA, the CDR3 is TGTGCCAGCAGTGAGGAGGGGTACTCCCATGGCTACACCTTC.

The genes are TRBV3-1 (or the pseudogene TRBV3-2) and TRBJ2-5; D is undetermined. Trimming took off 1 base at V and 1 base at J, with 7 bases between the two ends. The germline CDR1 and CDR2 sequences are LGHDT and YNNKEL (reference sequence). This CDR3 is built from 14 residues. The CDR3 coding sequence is TGTGCCAGCAGCCAAGCTAGTATCCAAGAGACCCAGTACTTC. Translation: CASSQASIQETQYF.

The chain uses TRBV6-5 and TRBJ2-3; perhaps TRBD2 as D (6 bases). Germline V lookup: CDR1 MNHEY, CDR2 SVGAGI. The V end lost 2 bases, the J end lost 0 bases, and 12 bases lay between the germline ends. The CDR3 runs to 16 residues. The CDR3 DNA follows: TGTGCCAGCAGTTACGGCGCGGGACTCAGCACAGATACGCAGTATTTT. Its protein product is CASSYGAGLSTDTQYF.

The chain's CDR3 is CASSRGGFGDTGELFF. Here the CDR3 DNA reads TGTGCCAGCAGCCGAGGAGGGTTCGGGGACACCGGGGAGCTGTTTTTT. V is TRBV7-6 and J is TRBJ2-2, with D maybe TRBD2 (6 bases). Trimming left V 5 bases short and J 3 bases short, with 16 bases between. Germline V CDR1 and CDR2: SGHVS, FNYEAQ. The CDR3 covers 16 residues.

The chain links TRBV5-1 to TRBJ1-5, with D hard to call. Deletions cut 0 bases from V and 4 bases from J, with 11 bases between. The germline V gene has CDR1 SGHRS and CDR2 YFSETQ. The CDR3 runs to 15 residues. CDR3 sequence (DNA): TGCGCCAGCAGCTTGGGAGCGGAAGGGAATCAGCCCCAGCATTTT. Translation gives CASSLGAEGNQPQHF.

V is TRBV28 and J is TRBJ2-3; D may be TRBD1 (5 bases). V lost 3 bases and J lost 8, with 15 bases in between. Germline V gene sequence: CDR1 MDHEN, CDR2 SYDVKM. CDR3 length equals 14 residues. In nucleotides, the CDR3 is TGTGCCAGCAGTTTGGGTGACAGCCTGGGTACGCAGTATTTT. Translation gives CASSLGDSLGTQYF.

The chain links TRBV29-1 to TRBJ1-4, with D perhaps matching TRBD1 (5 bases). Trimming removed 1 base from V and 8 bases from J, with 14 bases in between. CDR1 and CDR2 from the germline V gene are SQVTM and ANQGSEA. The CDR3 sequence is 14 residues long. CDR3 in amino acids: CSVEVLGAGEKLFF. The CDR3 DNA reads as TGCAGCGTTGAAGTGCTCGGGGCGGGGGAAAAACTGTTTTTT. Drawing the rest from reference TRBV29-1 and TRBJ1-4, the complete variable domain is SAVISQKPSRDICQRGTSLTIQCQVDSQVTMMFWYRQQPGQSLTLIATANQGSEATYESGFVIDKFPISRPNLTFSTLTVSNMSPEDSSIYLCSVEVLGAGEKLFFGSGTQLSVL.

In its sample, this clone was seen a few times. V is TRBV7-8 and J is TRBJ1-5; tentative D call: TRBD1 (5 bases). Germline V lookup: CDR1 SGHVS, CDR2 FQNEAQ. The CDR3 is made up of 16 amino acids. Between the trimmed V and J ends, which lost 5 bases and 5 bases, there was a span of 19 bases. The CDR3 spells CASSPDPGGRDQPQHF. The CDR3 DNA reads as TGTGCCAGCAGCCCCGACCCGGGGGGAAGGGATCAGCCCCAGCATTTT.

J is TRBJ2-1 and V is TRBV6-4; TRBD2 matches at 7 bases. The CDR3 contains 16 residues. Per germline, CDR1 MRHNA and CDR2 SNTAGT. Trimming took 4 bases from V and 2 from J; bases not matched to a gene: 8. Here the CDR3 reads CASSALGRGTYNEQFF. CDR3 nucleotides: TGTGCCAGCAGTGCCCTCGGGCGGGGGACCTACAATGAGCAGTTCTTC.

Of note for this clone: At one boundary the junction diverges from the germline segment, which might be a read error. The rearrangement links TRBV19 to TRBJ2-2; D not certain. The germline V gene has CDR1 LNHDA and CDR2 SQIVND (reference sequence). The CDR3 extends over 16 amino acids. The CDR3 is CASSPRISGNTGELFF. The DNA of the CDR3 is TGTGCCAGTAGTCCGAGGATATCGGGTAACACCGGAGAGCTGTTTTTT.

This chain's CDR3 is CASSISSGIVGETQYF. CDR3 coding DNA: TGTGCCAGTAGTATCTCCTCCGGGATCGTCGGGGAGACCCAGTACTTC. The V and J genes are TRBV19 and TRBJ2-5; D might be TRBD2 (5 bases). CDR1 is LNHDA, CDR2 SQIVND, per germline (reference sequence). There are 16 residues in the CDR3. The V and J ends lost 3 bases and 5 bases respectively, with 19 bases between them.

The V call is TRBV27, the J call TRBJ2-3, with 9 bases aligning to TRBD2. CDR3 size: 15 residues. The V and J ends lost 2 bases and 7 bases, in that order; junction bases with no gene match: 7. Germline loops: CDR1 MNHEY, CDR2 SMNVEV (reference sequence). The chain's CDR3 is CASSLGTSRVNTQYF. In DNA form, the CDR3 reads TGTGCCAGCAGTTTAGGGACTAGCCGGGTTAATACGCAGTATTTT.

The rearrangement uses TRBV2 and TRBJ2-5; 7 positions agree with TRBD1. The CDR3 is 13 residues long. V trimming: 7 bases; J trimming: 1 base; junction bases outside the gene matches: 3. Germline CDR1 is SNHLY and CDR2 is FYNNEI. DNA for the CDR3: TGTGCCAGCACTTGGGACAGCCAAGAGACCCAGTACTTC. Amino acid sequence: CASTWDSQETQYF.

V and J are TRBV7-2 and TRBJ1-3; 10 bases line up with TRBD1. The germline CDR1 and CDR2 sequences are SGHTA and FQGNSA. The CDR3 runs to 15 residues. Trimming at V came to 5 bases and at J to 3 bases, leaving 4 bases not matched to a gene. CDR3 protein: CASSGGQGSGNTIYF. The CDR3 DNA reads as TGTGCCAGCAGCGGGGGACAGGGGAGTGGAAACACCATATATTTT.